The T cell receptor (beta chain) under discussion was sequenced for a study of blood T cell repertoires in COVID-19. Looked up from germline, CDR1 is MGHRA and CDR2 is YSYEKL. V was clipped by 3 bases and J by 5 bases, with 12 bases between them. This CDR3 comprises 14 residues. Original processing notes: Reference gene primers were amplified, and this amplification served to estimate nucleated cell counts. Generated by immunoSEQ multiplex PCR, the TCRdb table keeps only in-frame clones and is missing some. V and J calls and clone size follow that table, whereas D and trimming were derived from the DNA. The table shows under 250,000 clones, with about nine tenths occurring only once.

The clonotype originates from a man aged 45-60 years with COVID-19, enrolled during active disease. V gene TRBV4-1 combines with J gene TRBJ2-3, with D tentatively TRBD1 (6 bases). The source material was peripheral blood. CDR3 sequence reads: CASSQPQGLDTQYF. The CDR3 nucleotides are TGCGCCAGCAGCCAGCCCCAGGGGTTAGATACGCAGTATTTT.